Detailed here is one TCR beta chain. 60 Vbeta and 13 Jbeta primers were used in PCR. In the authors' methods: As a later analysis found, there were about 80 million unique TCR beta chains, of which about 10 million were shared. TCRdb's table, derived via immunoSEQ multiplex PCR, lists solely in-frame clones and lacks some. D and trimming come from the DNA, and the V and J calls and clone size come from that table. The repertoire shows roughly 120,000 clones; the top ten hold about 2.7%. This specimen comes from a study of cytomegalovirus exposure and HLA in healthy donors. Study details: Tens of millions of unique TCRs from HLA-typed donors made up an early data release.

The sample taken for sequencing was PBMCs. This receptor was identified in a young man in good health and CMV-seronegative.

The CDR3: CASRNQGAGQPQHF. The CDR3, as DNA: TGTGCCAGTAGGAACCAGGGGGCTGGTCAGCCCCAGCATTTT. This chain connects TRBV19 to TRBJ1-5, with TRBD1 matching 8 bases. The CDR3 has 14 residues. CDR1 is LNHDA, CDR2 SQIVND, per germline (reference sequence). The V segment lost 6 bases and the J segment 6 bases; nucleotides outside the gene matches: 7.